These 29 T cell receptor beta chains originate from one sample sequenced in a study of cytomegalovirus exposure and HLA in healthy donors. Use of 60 Vbeta and 13 Jbeta primers characterized the PCR. This table comes from immunoSEQ multiplex PCR, and its TCRdb copy is limited to in-frame clones, with some not included. The table lists about 130,000 clones, around 82% of them singletons. Sequenced material: PBMCs. These TCRs come from a man aged 30 to 45 in good health and CMV-seropositive.

The chain couples TRBV6-5 to TRBJ2-7; D gene ambiguous. Trimming removed 8 bases at V and 3 bases at J, with 14 bases between. Germline lookup yields CDR1 MNHEY and CDR2 SVGAGI. The CDR3 has 13 residues. CDR3 amino acids: CASRISRLYEQYF. The CDR3 nucleotides read TGTGCCAGCCGAATTAGTCGCCTCTACGAGCAGTACTTC.

The rearrangement uses TRBV7-2 and TRBJ2-3; weak D call: TRBD1 (5 bases). The CDR3 runs to 16 residues. Per the germline V gene, CDR1 is SGHTA and CDR2 is FQGNSA. Trimming removed 5 bases at V and 4 bases at J, with 19 bases between. The CDR3: CASSQGFQRGADTQYF. CDR3 bases: TGTGCCAGCAGCCAGGGATTTCAACGCGGCGCAGATACGCAGTATTTT.

J is TRBJ2-4 and V is TRBV7-2; D might be TRBD1 (6 bases). Germline loops: CDR1 SGHTA, CDR2 FQGNSA. V shed 4 bases and J shed 0 bases, with 22 bases lying between them. The CDR3 sequence is 19 residues long. DNA of the CDR3: TGTGCCAGCAGCTACATCGGGACACGTACGACTCTAGCCAAAAACATTCAGTACTTC. It encodes CASSYIGTRTTLAKNIQYF.

This clone was found once. The gene calls are TRBV9 and TRBJ2-2, with 10 bases identical to TRBD2. Germline CDR1 SGDLS, CDR2 YYNGEE. This CDR3 is built from 16 residues. V shed 3 bases, J shed 3 bases, and the junction held 5 bases outside the gene matches. CDR3 in amino acids: CASSGLGLADTGELFF. The CDR3, as DNA: TGTGCCAGCAGCGGATTAGGACTAGCGGACACCGGGGAGCTGTTTTTT.

The rearrangement uses TRBV5-4 and TRBJ2-7; TRBD2 agrees at 10 bases. The CDR3 is 17 amino acids. Trimming took 3 bases from V and 1 from J; bases not matched to a gene: 10. From germline, CDR1 is SGHNT and CDR2 YYREEE (reference sequence). In DNA, the CDR3 is TGTGCCAGCAGCTCTGAGGGTAGCGGGAGGCTTTCCTACGAGCAGTACTTC. Amino acids: CASSSEGSGRLSYEQYF.

The chain employs TRBV7-9 and TRBJ2-7; D not resolved. The germline gives CDR1 SEHNR, CDR2 FQNEAQ (reference sequence). CDR3 length: 14 residues. The V and J ends lost 5 bases and 0 bases respectively, with 11 bases between them. The CDR3 DNA sequence: TGTGCCAGCAGCCCGAGTACGTACTCCTACGAGCAGTACTTC. It codes for CASSPSTYSYEQYF.

V usage is TRBV28 and J usage is TRBJ1-5; D is ambiguous. The V end was cut by 2 bases, the J end by 5 bases, with 13 bases between. From germline, CDR1 is MDHEN and CDR2 SYDVKM. The CDR3 length is 15 residues. DNA for the CDR3: TGTGCCAGCAGTTTAATTCATGGTTCGGATCAGCCCCAGCATTTT. Encoded protein: CASSLIHGSDQPQHF.

V usage is TRBV13 and J usage is TRBJ2-2; D gene uncertain. V gave up 0 bases and J gave up 1 base, with 12 bases separating them. CDR1 is PRHDT, CDR2 FYEKMQ, per germline (reference sequence). The CDR3 length is 17 residues. The CDR3 DNA follows: TGTGCCAGCAGCTTAGGCCTCAGTCAGATGAACACCGGGGAGCTGTTTTTT. Its protein product is CASSLGLSQMNTGELFF.

The chain is built from TRBV29-1 and TRBJ2-5, with TRBD1 matching over 8 bases. Judging by the DNA end, TRBJ2-7 fits better; the J call may be wrong. Germline V gene sequence: CDR1 SQVTM, CDR2 ANQGSEA. CDR3 length: 15 residues. This chain's CDR3 is CSVEDPGTGAYEQYF. For the CDR3, the DNA is TGCAGCGTTGAAGACCCCGGGACAGGAGCCTACGAGCAGTACTTC.

V and J are TRBV30 and TRBJ2-5; 7 bases agree with TRBD1. The junction had 14 bases not matched to a gene; V was cut back by 0 bases and J by 7 bases. This CDR3 is built from 16 residues. Germline assignment: CDR1 GTSNPN and CDR2 SVGIG (reference sequence). The CDR3 sequence: CAWSVLGGQRGSTQYF. The CDR3 DNA reads as TGTGCCTGGAGTGTACTTGGGGGACAGAGGGGTTCGACCCAGTACTTC.

This chain uses TRBV5-1 with TRBJ2-7; 7 bases map to TRBD2. The V segment lost 3 bases and the J segment 0 bases; nucleotides outside the gene matches: 12. The germline gives CDR1 SGHRS, CDR2 YFSETQ. CDR3 length: 17 residues. CDR3 sequence reads: CASSSLILARSSYEQYF. The DNA for the CDR3 is TGCGCCAGCAGCTCCCTGATACTAGCGCGGAGCTCCTACGAGCAGTACTTC.

This chain connects TRBV11-2 to TRBJ2-7; no reliable D call. Germline V lookup: CDR1 SGHAT, CDR2 FQNNGV. The CDR3 covers 15 residues. V dropped 2 bases and J dropped 0 bases, with 11 bases sitting between them. CDR3 sequence reads: CASSLILGSSYEQYF. Written as DNA, the CDR3 is TGTGCCAGCAGCTTAATCCTAGGTAGCTCCTACGAGCAGTACTTC.

The chain employs TRBV7-9 and TRBJ2-1; D not resolved. V gave up 5 bases and J gave up 6 bases, with 17 bases separating them. CDR1 SEHNR and CDR2 FQNEAQ come from the germline V gene (reference sequence). This CDR3 comprises 15 residues. The CDR3 nucleotides read TGTGCCAGCAGCGTTCTTATGCTTCGGTCCAATGAGCAGTTCTTC. Protein: CASSVLMLRSNEQFF. Filled out from reference TRBV7-9 and TRBJ2-1, the complete variable domain reads DTGVSQNPRHKITKRGQNVTFRCDPISEHNRLYWYRQTLGQGPEFLTYFQNEAQLEKSRLLSDRFSAERPKGSFSTLEIQRTEQGDSAMYLCASSVLMLRSNEQFFGPGTRLTVL.

The chain uses TRBV4-3 and TRBJ2-1; 7 nucleotides align to TRBD2. The CDR3 consists of 16 residues. Germline values: CDR1 LGHNA, CDR2 YSLEER. The junction had 5 bases not matched to a gene; V was cut back by 0 bases and J by 3 bases. The CDR3 DNA follows: TGCGCCAGCAGCCAAGAGGGCCTAGCGGACTACAATGAGCAGTTCTTC. Encoded protein: CASSQEGLADYNEQFF.

This sequence joins TRBV10-3 and TRBJ1-2; a possible D gene is TRBD1 (6 bases). V was shortened by 1 base and J by 5 bases, with 14 bases between the two germline ends. The CDR3 contains 15 residues. Germline CDR1 and CDR2: ENHRY and SYGVKD. CDR3 sequence reads: CAISEYTGMRYGYTF. Here the CDR3 DNA reads TGTGCCATCAGTGAGTACACAGGGATGCGATATGGCTACACCTTC.

In this sample, this clone turned up a few times. The chain employs TRBV11-3 and TRBJ2-5; tentatively, D is TRBD1 (5 bases). V was trimmed by 2 bases and J by 2 bases, leaving 9 bases between them. Germline V CDR1 and CDR2: SGHNT, YENEEA. The CDR3 contains 14 residues. The CDR3 reads CASSLRAGQETQYF. CDR3 bases: TGTGCCAGCAGCTTAAGGGCAGGGCAAGAGACCCAGTACTTC.

The chain joins TRBV19 to TRBJ1-4; 7 positions match TRBD1. Trimming removed 3 bases from V and 10 bases from J; junction bases left unmatched: 11. The CDR3 length is 15 residues. Germline V gene data show CDR1 as LNHDA and CDR2 as SQIVND (reference sequence). The CDR3 DNA reads TGTGCCAGTAGTATGGTGCCAGGGGGTTCTGGAAAACTGTTTTTT. It is translated as CASSMVPGGSGKLFF. The whole variable domain, remainder taken from reference TRBV19 and TRBJ1-4, is DGGITQSPKYLFRKEGQNVTLSCEQNLNHDAMYWYRQDPGQGLRLIYYSQIVNDFQKGDIAEGYSVSREKKESFPLTVTSAQKNPTAFYLCASSMVPGGSGKLFFGSGTQLSVL.

This clone was recorded a few times. The CDR3 DNA reads as TGTGCCAGCAGCCCTAGGTTCGAGCAGCCCCAGCATTTT. Its protein product is CASSPRFEQPQHF. The rearrangement links TRBV7-2 to TRBJ1-5; D call uncertain. V was clipped by 5 bases and J by 7 bases, with 12 bases between them. Germline CDR1 SGHTA, CDR2 FQGNSA. This CDR3 is 13 amino acids long.

This clone has only a few counts. The genes are TRBV28 and TRBJ1-2, with 8 positions matching TRBD1. Germline V gene lookup returns CDR1 MDHEN and CDR2 SYDVKM. After removal of 4 bases from V and 4 bases from J, the junction contained 23 bases not matched to a gene. The CDR3 has 20 amino acids. The CDR3: CASSSIRQGLTLRASYGYTF. CDR3 in DNA: TGTGCCAGCAGTTCGATCAGACAGGGGTTGACGCTTCGGGCCTCCTATGGCTACACCTTC.

The chain has TRBV14 and TRBJ2-2; 14 nucleotides line up with TRBD2. Germline loops: CDR1 SGHDN, CDR2 FVKESK. V was pared by 2 bases and J by 6 bases, with 2 bases of the junction left unmatched. The CDR3 covers 16 residues. CDR3: CASSQLGLAGAGELFF. The DNA for the CDR3 is TGTGCCAGCAGCCAATTGGGACTAGCGGGAGCCGGGGAGCTGTTTTTT.

This clone was picked up one time. This rearrangement joins TRBV2 to TRBJ1-1; TRBD1 might be the D (5 bases). This CDR3 spans 15 amino acids. Germline V gives CDR1 SNHLY, CDR2 FYNNEI. Trimming left V 3 bases short and J 1 base short, with 12 bases between. The CDR3 spells CASSEEGRANTEAFF. In DNA form, the CDR3 reads TGTGCCAGCAGTGAGGAGGGCAGGGCGAACACTGAAGCTTTCTTT.

The V and J genes are TRBV15 and TRBJ2-2, with TRBD1 identical over 8 bases. Germline trimming cut 2 bases from V and 7 bases from J; bases unmatched to any gene: 3. CDR1 and CDR2 from the germline V gene are LNHNV and YYDKDF (reference sequence). This CDR3 has 14 residues. This chain's CDR3 is CATSRQTGVGELFF. DNA for the CDR3: TGTGCCACCAGCAGACAGACAGGGGTCGGGGAGCTGTTTTTT. Full variable domain (remainder filled in from reference TRBV15 and TRBJ2-2): DAMVIQNPRYQVTQFGKPVTLSCSQTLNHNVMYWYQQKSSQAPKLLFHYYDKDFNNEADTPDNFQSRRPNTSFCFLDIRSPGLGDTAMYLCATSRQTGVGELFFGEGSRLTVL.

V is TRBV5-6 and J is TRBJ2-7, with a possible D match to TRBD2 (5 bases). V was cut by 4 bases and J by 6 bases, with 11 bases left in between. The length of the CDR3 is 12 residues. Germline CDR1 and CDR2: SGHDT and YYEEEE. CDR3 loop: CASSRGFLEQYF. The CDR3 DNA sequence: TGTGCCAGCAGCCGAGGGTTTCTCGAGCAGTACTTC.

This clone has a handful of counts. The CDR3 DNA follows: TGTGCCAGTAGTAGCCCAGGGCTCACCATATATTTT. Residues: CASSSPGLTIYF. The genes are TRBV19 and TRBJ1-3; a possible D gene is TRBD1 (5 bases). Germline values: CDR1 LNHDA, CDR2 SQIVND (reference sequence). CDR3 length: 12 amino acids. With 4 bases removed from V and 9 bases from J, the gap between germline ends came to 10 bases.

This clone was seen a single time. This chain uses TRBV6-5 with TRBJ2-7, with 10 positions matching TRBD1. Germline V lookup: CDR1 MNHEY, CDR2 SVGAGI. The CDR3 spans 15 residues. Losses at the gene ends were 4 bases for V and 5 bases for J; bases not matched to a gene: 8. CDR3 in amino acids: CASSSGTGASHEQYF. CDR3 in DNA: TGTGCCAGCAGTTCCGGGACAGGGGCGTCCCACGAGCAGTACTTC.

The chain recombines TRBV20-1 with TRBJ1-2; D not resolved. Germline CDR1 DFQATT, CDR2 SNEGSKA (reference sequence). This CDR3 region has 11 residues. Trimming pared 3 bases from V and 6 bases from J, leaving 8 bases between. In DNA form, the CDR3 reads TGCAGTGCTAGTTATCCGGATGGCTACACCTTC. Translation: CSASYPDGYTF.

The chain couples TRBV6-1 to TRBJ2-7; tentatively, D is TRBD1 (5 bases). The germline V gene encodes CDR1 MNHNS and CDR2 SASEGT. V was clipped by 4 bases and J by 6 bases, with 16 bases between them. The CDR3 loop spans 14 amino acids. The CDR3 loop reads CASSVQAPRSEQYF. CDR3 in DNA: TGTGCCAGCAGTGTACAGGCCCCCAGGTCCGAGCAGTACTTC.

The chain links TRBV6-5 to TRBJ2-5, with D possibly being TRBD1 (6 bases). The CDR3 runs to 15 residues. Trimming left V 2 bases short and J 1 base short, with 11 bases between. The V gene's germline CDR1 is MNHEY and CDR2 SVGAGI. CDR3 amino acids: CASSYRDTLQETQYF. The DNA of the CDR3 is TGTGCCAGCAGTTACCGGGACACCCTCCAAGAGACCCAGTACTTC.

The chain uses TRBV11-2 and TRBJ2-1, with a possible D match to TRBD1 (7 bases). The CDR3 contains 15 residues. V lost 0 bases and J lost 3, with 9 bases in between. CDR1 and CDR2 (germline): SGHAT, FQNNGV. The CDR3 loop is CASSLDRGDYNEQFF. In DNA form, the CDR3 reads TGTGCCAGCAGCTTAGACAGGGGGGACTACAATGAGCAGTTCTTC.